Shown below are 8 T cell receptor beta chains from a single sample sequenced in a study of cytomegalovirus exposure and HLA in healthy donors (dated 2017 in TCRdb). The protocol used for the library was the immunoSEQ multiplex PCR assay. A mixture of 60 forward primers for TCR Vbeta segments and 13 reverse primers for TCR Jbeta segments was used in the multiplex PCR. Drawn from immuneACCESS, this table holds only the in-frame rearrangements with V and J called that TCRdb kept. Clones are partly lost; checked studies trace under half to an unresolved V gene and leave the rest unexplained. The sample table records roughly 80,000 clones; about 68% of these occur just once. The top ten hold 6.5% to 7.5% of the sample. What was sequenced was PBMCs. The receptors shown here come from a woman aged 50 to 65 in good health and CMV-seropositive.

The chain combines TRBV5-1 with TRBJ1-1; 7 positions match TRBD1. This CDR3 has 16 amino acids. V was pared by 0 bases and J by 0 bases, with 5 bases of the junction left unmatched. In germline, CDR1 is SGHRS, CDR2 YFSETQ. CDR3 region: CASSLVGGEMNTEAFF. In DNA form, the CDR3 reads TGCGCCAGCAGCTTGGTAGGGGGCGAAATGAACACTGAAGCTTTCTTT.

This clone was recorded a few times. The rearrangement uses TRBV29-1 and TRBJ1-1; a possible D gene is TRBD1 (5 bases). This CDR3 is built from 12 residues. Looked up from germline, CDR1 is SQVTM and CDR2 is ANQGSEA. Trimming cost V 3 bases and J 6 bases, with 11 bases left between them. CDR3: CSVDYQGPEAFF. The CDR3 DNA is TGCAGCGTTGATTATCAGGGCCCTGAAGCTTTCTTT. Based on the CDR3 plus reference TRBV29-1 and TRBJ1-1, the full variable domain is SAVISQKPSRDICQRGTSLTIQCQVDSQVTMMFWYRQQPGQSLTLIATANQGSEATYESGFVIDKFPISRPNLTFSTLTVSNMSPEDSSIYLCSVDYQGPEAFFGQGTRLTVV.

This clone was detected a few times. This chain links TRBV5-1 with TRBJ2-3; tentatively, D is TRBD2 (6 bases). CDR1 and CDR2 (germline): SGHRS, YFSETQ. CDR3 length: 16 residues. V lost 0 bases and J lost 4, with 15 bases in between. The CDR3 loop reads CASSLVVGGESDTQYF. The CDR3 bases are TGCGCCAGCAGCTTGGTTGTCGGAGGGGAATCAGATACGCAGTATTTT.

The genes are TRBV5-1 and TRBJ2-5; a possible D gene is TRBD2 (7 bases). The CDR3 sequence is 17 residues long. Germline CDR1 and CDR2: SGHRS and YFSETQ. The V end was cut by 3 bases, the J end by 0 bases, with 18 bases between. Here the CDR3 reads CASSSRPGGPYQETQYF. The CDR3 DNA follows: TGCGCCAGCAGCTCGAGGCCCGGGGGGCCGTACCAAGAGACCCAGTACTTC.

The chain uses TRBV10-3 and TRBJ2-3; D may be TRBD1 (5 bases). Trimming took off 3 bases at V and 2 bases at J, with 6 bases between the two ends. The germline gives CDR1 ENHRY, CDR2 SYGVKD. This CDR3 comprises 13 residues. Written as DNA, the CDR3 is TGTGCCATCAGTGAACAGGACACAGATACGCAGTATTTT. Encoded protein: CAISEQDTDTQYF.

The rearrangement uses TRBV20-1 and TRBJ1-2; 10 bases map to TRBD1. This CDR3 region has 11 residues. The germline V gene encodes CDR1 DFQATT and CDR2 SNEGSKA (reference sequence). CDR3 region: CSPMGGQGDTF. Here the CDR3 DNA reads TGCAGCCCTATGGGCGGACAGGGGGACACCTTC.

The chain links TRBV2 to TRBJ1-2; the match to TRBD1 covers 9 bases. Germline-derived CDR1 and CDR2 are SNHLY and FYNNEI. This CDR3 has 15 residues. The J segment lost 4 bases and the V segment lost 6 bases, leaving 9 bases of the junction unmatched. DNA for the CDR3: TGTGCCAGCAGGGACAGGGGCTCCGATAGCTATGGCTACACCTTC. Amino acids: CASRDRGSDSYGYTF.

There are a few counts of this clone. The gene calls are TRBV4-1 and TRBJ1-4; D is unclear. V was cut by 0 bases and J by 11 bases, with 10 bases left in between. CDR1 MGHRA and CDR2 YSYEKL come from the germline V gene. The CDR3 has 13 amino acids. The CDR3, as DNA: TGCGCCAGCAGCCAAGATATACTAGAGAAACTGTTTTTT. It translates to CASSQDILEKLFF.